This is a list of T cell receptor beta chains from one sample in a study of cytomegalovirus exposure and HLA in healthy donors. Profiled with immunoSEQ multiplex PCR; TCRdb holds only in-frame clones, not every one. The sample lists almost 200,000 clones; 85% were seen once. Sequencing was performed on PBMCs. The receptors come from a woman in her fifties or sixties in good health and CMV-seronegative. Each CDR3 is given with its conserved first and last residue. The D gene is left open where the match is weak. A clone size is listed for some rows: how often the clone was seen (once, few, many), or a class if it is expanded.

TRBJ2-1 | TRBV14 | . | . | TGTGCCAGCAGCCCCACGGGGAGGTGGAATGAGCAGTTCTTC | CASSPTGRWNEQFF
TRBJ2-7 | TRBV11-3 | TRBD1 | . | TGTGCCAGCAGAGGGGACAGCTACGAGCAGTACTTC | CASRGDSYEQYF
TRBJ2-1 | TRBV5-5 | . | . | TGTGCCAGCAGTGTCCCGCGGGACTCCTACAATGAGCAGTTCTTC | CASSVPRDSYNEQFF
TRBJ1-5 | TRBV30 | . | . | TGTGCCTGGAGTGTGGAGGGGAGTCAGCCCCAGCATTTT | CAWSVEGSQPQHF
TRBJ2-7 | TRBV4-1 | TRBD1 | . | TGCGCCAGCAGCAAAGGGACAGGGGGTGCGTACGAGCAGTACTTC | CASSKGTGGAYEQYF
TRBJ2-1 | TRBV7-9 | . | . | TGTGCCAGCAGCTTAGGCGACTTACAGGGAAATGAGCAGTTCTTC | CASSLGDLQGNEQFF
TRBJ2-1 | TRBV7-3 | TRBD2 | . | TGTGCCAGCAGCGCCTCTAGCGGCCTACCTGTTTTCTTC | CASSASSGLPVFF
TRBJ2-6 | TRBV5-1 | TRBD1 | few | TGCGCCAGCAGTAACCCCGGGACAGGGGTGACGGGGGCCAACGTCCTGACTTTC | CASSNPGTGVTGANVLTF
TRBJ2-1 | TRBV5-6 | . | . | TGTGCCAGCAGCTTGGCGGAGAGCTCCTACAATGAGCAGTTCTTC | CASSLAESSYNEQFF
TRBJ2-1 | TRBV15 | TRBD1 | . | TGTGCCACCAGCAGAGACCTAGGGACAGGCTTAAATGAGCAGTTCTTC | CATSRDLGTGLNEQFF
TRBJ2-1 | TRBV10-3 | TRBD2 | . | TGTGCCATCAGTGAGTCGATGGCGGGAGGGGCCTACAATGAGCAGTTCTTC | CAISESMAGGAYNEQFF
TRBJ1-2 | TRBV5-6 | . | . | TGTGCCAGCAGCCGCGAATATGGCTACACCTTC | CASSREYGYTF
TRBJ1-6 | TRBV6-5 | . | . | TGTGCCAGCAGTGGACAGTTTGGGGATTCACCCCTCCACTTT | CASSGQFGDSPLHF
TRBJ2-7 | TRBV5-1 | TRBD1 | . | TGCGCCAGCAGCTTAAGACAGGGGGTTGCCCACGAGCAGTACTTC | CASSLRQGVAHEQYF
TRBJ1-6 | TRBV7-9 | . | few | TGTGCCAGCAGCTTGAGGAAGCTCCGGGAGGAGAATTCACCCCTCCACTTT | CASSLRKLREENSPLHF
TRBJ2-1 | TRBV4-1 | . | . | TGCGCCAGCAGCCAAGTGAGGGAGCAGTTCTTC | CASSQVREQFF
TRBJ2-7 | TRBV5-4 | . | . | TGTGCCAGCAGCTCGAGGGGGTATTCCTACGAGCAGTACTTC | CASSSRGYSYEQYF
TRBJ2-7 | TRBV28 | TRBD1 | few | TGTGCCAGCAGTTTACGACAGGGCCGCTACGAGCAGTACTTC | CASSLRQGRYEQYF
TRBJ1-2 | TRBV28 | TRBD1 | . | TGTGCCAGCAGCTCAGGGGGCGCCTACGGCTACACCTTC | CASSSGGAYGYTF
TRBJ2-2 | TRBV30 | . | . | TGTGCCTGGAGTGTATGGGGGGCGAACACCGGGGAGCTGTTTTTT | CAWSVWGANTGELFF
TRBJ2-3 | TRBV11-2 | . | . | TGTGCCAGCAGCTCGCGCAGACGGGGGGATACGCAGTATTTT | CASSSRRRGDTQYF
TRBJ2-1 | TRBV6-1 | . | . | TGTGCCAGCAGTGAAAGGGCCGCACGGGGGTTCTTC | CASSERAARGFF
TRBJ2-1 | TRBV4-1 | TRBD2 | . | TGCGCCAGCAGCCAAGGTAGGGGACTAGCGGGAGTGGATGAGCAGTTCTTC | CASSQGRGLAGVDEQFF
TRBJ2-7 | TRBV19 | TRBD1 | . | TGTGCCAGTAGGGGGACAGGGGCTGGTGAGCAGTACTTC | CASRGTGAGEQYF
TRBJ2-5 | TRBV28 | . | . | TGTGCCAGTGAGTTGGGACATACTCAACAAGAGACCCAGTACTTC | CASELGHTQQETQYF
TRBJ2-6 | TRBV5-5 | . | . | TGTGCCAGCAGCTTGTTGGCCTCTGGGGCCAACGTCCTGACTTTC | CASSLLASGANVLTF
TRBJ1-1 | TRBV28 | . | few | TGTGCCAGCAGTTGGGCGGGGGGCACTGAAGCTTTCTTT | CASSWAGGTEAFF
TRBJ1-3 | TRBV28 | . | . | TGTGCCAGCAGTCCCCCGACAGCCGCCTCCTCTGGAAACACCATATATTTT | CASSPPTAASSGNTIYF